This TCR beta chain was found in a study of spatial heterogeneity in lung cancer. Across the whole study: Detected sequences consistently included more beta-chain ones than alpha-chain ones. For the average unique TCR and UMI combination, more than 9.5 occurrences appeared in raw reads.

Single TCR cDNA molecules each had their own unique molecular identifier. TCRdb reanalysed the 5' RACE reads using MiXCR and keeps one entry per CDR3 protein. This sample has about 48,000 distinct CDR3 sequences; less than 5.5% occur once, and the top ten carry 11%. This clonotype was detected many times. Indicated time point: sample taken at primary tumor resection. The input material, whole RNA from tumor, nontumor lung or frozen PBMC, was sequenced unsorted. The donor group consisted of roughly 70 patients who had untreated, early-stage non-small cell lung cancer. Germline CDR1 and CDR2: MNHEY and SMNVEV (reference sequence). The CDR3 contains 14 residues. The V end lost 5 bases, the J end lost 1 base, and 12 bases lay between the germline ends.

The TCR originated in a male donor with early-stage non-small cell lung cancer. This chain joins TRBV27 and TRBJ2-7; the D gene is possibly TRBD1 (6 bases). Sequencing was performed on PBMCs, taken at surgery. The CDR3 DNA sequence: TGTGCCAGCAGTCCGCGACAGGATTCCTACGAGCAGTACTTC. Protein product: CASSPRQDSYEQYF.